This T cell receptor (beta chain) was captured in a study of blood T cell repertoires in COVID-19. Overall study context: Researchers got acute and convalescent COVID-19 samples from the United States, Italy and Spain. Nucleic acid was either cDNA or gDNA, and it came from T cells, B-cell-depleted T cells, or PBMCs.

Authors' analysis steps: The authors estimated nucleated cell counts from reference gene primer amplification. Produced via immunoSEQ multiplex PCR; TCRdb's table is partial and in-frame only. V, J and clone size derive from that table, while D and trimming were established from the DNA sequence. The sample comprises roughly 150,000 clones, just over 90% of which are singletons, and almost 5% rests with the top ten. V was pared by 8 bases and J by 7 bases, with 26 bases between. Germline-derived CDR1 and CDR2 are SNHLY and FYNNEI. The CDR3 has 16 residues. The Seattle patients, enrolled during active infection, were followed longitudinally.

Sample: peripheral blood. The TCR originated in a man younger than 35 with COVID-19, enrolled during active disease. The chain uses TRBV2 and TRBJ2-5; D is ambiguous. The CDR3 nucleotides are TGTGCCAGCGGTACTACCCCTCTTTTTACCGGTGGGACCCAGTACTTC. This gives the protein CASGTTPLFTGGTQYF.